Listed below are T cell receptor beta chains from one sample, sequenced in a study of a mutant IDH1 vaccine in newly diagnosed glioma. Generated by immunoSEQ multiplex PCR, the TCRdb table keeps only in-frame clones and is missing some. The repertoire includes over 80,000 clones, 80% to 90% of them detected once, and roughly 0.54% sits in the top ten. This specimen was PBMCs, taken from a glioma patient treated with radiotherapy, temozolomide or both. The receptors were gathered from a woman aged 45-65 years with glioma. The CDR3 runs from the conserved cysteine through the conserved F or W. D genes are given only for firm matches. Not every row has a clone size; where given, it reads once, few, many or a size class.

DNA: TGCGCCAGCAGTGAGTCAGCAGTGAACACTGAAGCTTTCTTT; CDR3: CASSESAVNTEAFF; size: NA; D: NA; V: TRBV10-2; J: TRBJ1-1
DNA: TGTGCCAGCAGCTCGGACGGCTCCGGGGGACTGAGCGGGAGGACGGAGTACTTC; CDR3: CASSSDGSGGLSGRTEYF; size: NA; D: TRBD2; V: TRBV5-5; J: TRBJ2-7
DNA: TGTGCCAGCAGAGCACAACCAGGGTACGGAGAGACCCAGTACTTC; CDR3: CASRAQPGYGETQYF; size: NA; D: NA; V: TRBV6-1; J: TRBJ2-5
DNA: TGTGCCAGCAGCCAAGAGTTAGGGGGCGCGGACTATGGCTACACCTTC; CDR3: CASSQELGGADYGYTF; size: NA; D: TRBD1; V: TRBV4-2; J: TRBJ1-2
DNA: TGTGCCAGCAGTGAAGAACCGGGAGGGGGCACAGATACGCAGTATTTT; CDR3: CASSEEPGGGTDTQYF; size: NA; D: TRBD2; V: TRBV6-1; J: TRBJ2-3
DNA: TGTGCCAGCAGCGTTGCCAGGGGAGGAAACACCATATATTTT; CDR3: CASSVARGGNTIYF; size: NA; D: NA; V: TRBV9; J: TRBJ1-3
DNA: TGTGCCAGCAGCAAAGGAGGGTGGCGGGAGGGCTATGGCGGGGAGCTGTTTTTT; CDR3: CASSKGGWREGYGGELFF; size: once; D: NA; V: TRBV21-1; J: TRBJ2-2
DNA: TGTGCCAGCAGTCCCACAGGGTACCAAGAGACCCAGTACTTC; CDR3: CASSPTGYQETQYF; size: NA; D: NA; V: TRBV2; J: TRBJ2-5
DNA: TGTGCCACCAGCAGAGCCCCGGGGGGTCGATCCTACGAGCAGTACTTC; CDR3: CATSRAPGGRSYEQYF; size: NA; D: TRBD2; V: TRBV15; J: TRBJ2-7
DNA: TGTGCCAGCAGCTCCCCCCAGGGGGCTTGGGAGACCCAGTACTTC; CDR3: CASSSPQGAWETQYF; size: NA; D: TRBD1; V: TRBV7-9; J: TRBJ2-5
DNA: TGTGCCAGCAGTTCCGGGACAGGACAGTATTTT; CDR3: CASSSGTGQYF; size: NA; D: TRBD1; V: TRBV27; J: TRBJ2-3
DNA: TGCGCCAGCAGCGACGGACAGGGTTCAGGCACTGAAGCTTTCTTT; CDR3: CASSDGQGSGTEAFF; size: few; D: TRBD1; V: TRBV5-1; J: TRBJ1-1
DNA: TGTGCCAGCACCGGGGGGGGGACAGTCAATGAAAAACTGTTTTTT; CDR3: CASTGGGTVNEKLFF; size: NA; D: TRBD1; V: TRBV6-1; J: TRBJ1-4
DNA: TGTGCCAGAAGCGTCGAATACAGGGGGTTCGGGCAGCCCCAGCATTTT; CDR3: CARSVEYRGFGQPQHF; size: NA; D: NA; V: TRBV7-5; J: TRBJ1-5
DNA: TGCGCCAGCAGCTGGGAAACAGGCACTGAAGCTTTCTTT; CDR3: CASSWETGTEAFF; size: NA; D: NA; V: TRBV5-1; J: TRBJ1-1